The T cell receptor (beta chain) described here comes from a study of regulatory T cells in long-lasting Graves disease. Germline V gene sequence: CDR1 SGHTA, CDR2 FQGNSA. The J segment lost 5 bases and the V segment lost 4 bases, leaving 1 base of the junction unmatched. The CDR3 has 13 residues. Library construction for TCR beta used iRepertoire HTBI primers and Arm-PCR of CDR3 regions. TCRdb itself ran the multiplex PCR reads through MiXCR, one entry per CDR3 protein. The sample gives a few hundred thousand distinct CDR3 sequences, less than 25% of which show up once; roughly 13% is in the top ten. Time point defined: persistent/refractory GD, antithyroid drugs over 5 years with positive TRAb. With RNA extracted from PBMCs as input, the TCR library was made. This clonotype was seen a handful of times.

J is TRBJ2-3 and V is TRBV7-2, with TRBD2 matching 9 bases. The clonotype comes from a female donor with Graves disease. The source material was peripheral blood mononuclear cells (PBMCs), sampled when the disease was refractory, from a patient treated with antithyroid drugs. The CDR3 reads CASSWTSEDTQYF. The CDR3 bases are TGTGCCAGCAGCTGGACTAGCGAAGATACGCAGTATTTT.